This TCR beta chain was found in a study of blood T cells in healthy people across ages. Findings of the study overall: Naive T cell percentage by flow cytometry tracked strongly with beta diversity.

This clonotype was counted at least ten times. Its specificity is unknown. Germline V gene data show CDR1 as DFQATT and CDR2 as SNEGSKA (reference sequence). Deletions cut 5 bases from V and 2 bases from J, with 16 bases between. The CDR3 runs to 15 residues. A J-beta primer mix and a sample-barcoded 5' primer were used in a second PCR of roughly 7 to 12 cycles. MiXCR, run by TCRdb on the 5' RACE reads, gives a single entry per CDR3 protein. The table has over 500,000 distinct CDR3 sequences, roughly half seen once; the top ten hold roughly 12%. Sequencing was done on a sample of blood. The chain employs TRBV20-1 and TRBJ2-1; a possible D gene is TRBD1 (7 bases). The clonotype originates from a woman older than 75 in good health. The CDR3: CSAQRGRGTYNEQFF. The CDR3 bases are TGCAGTGCTCAGAGGGGGCGGGGAACCTACAATGAGCAGTTCTTC.